This TCR beta chain came from a study of T cell responses to AZD1222 COVID-19 vaccine. Study-level information: Analysis merged second doses at about 4 or about 12 weeks. The study's findings and limits: Per reports, nearly half of all spike-specific TCRs target regions that are unmutated in variants. Donors were mostly white British, more females; clonal diversity possibly underestimated.

This clone was found a few times. Its antigen remains unidentified. The repertoire was sequenced with immunoSEQ multiplex PCR; TCRdb's copy has only in-frame clones and lacks some. This sample has roughly 100,000 clones; around 90% occur once, and the top ten carry 1.2%. The CDR3 covers 12 residues. V lost 0 bases to trimming and J lost 8 bases, with 7 bases between them. Germline loops: CDR1 LNHDA, CDR2 SQIVND (reference sequence). The chain combines TRBV19 with TRBJ1-2; no clear D gene. The clonotype was recovered from an adult in good health. This specimen consisted of peripheral blood, obtained on day 0 of AZD1222 vaccination. CDR3 amino acids: CASSIEARGYTF. CDR3 DNA: TGTGCCAGTAGTATAGAGGCGAGAGGCTACACCTTC.